Listed below are T cell receptor beta chains from one sample, sequenced in a study of graft-versus-host responses after intestinal transplantation. Clones were read by immunoSEQ multiplex PCR, and TCRdb kept only the in-frame ones, dropping some. The sample has approximately 100,000 clones; more than 75% are singletons. The material sequenced was PBMCs, taken 255 days after intestinal transplant. The receptors stem from a human patient who received an intestinal transplant, so some T cells may come from the graft donor. CDR3s leave out the opening cysteine and the closing phenylalanine or tryptophan.

j_gene | v_gene | CDR3aa
TRBJ1-2 | TRBV6-5 | ASSYSTGFEVGGYT
TRBJ2-7 | TRBV11-2 | ASCRRSGSFGAYEQY
TRBJ1-1 | TRBV18 | ASSPNAGTVNTEAF
TRBJ1-5 | TRBV2 | ASSPRQVNQPQH
TRBJ1-5 | TRBV7-8 | ASSQDRVGYQPQH
TRBJ1-3 | TRBV5-4 | ASSLGGAISGNTIY
TRBJ1-3 | TRBV5-1 | ASSLPGNHSGNTIY
TRBJ1-6 | TRBV6-1 | ASSPLREDNSPLH
TRBJ2-1 | TRBV28 | ASSLVGFPYNEQF
TRBJ1-5 | TRBV5-4 | ASSLGQGEDQPQH
TRBJ1-1 | TRBV7-6 | ASSLGNPNTEAF
TRBJ1-3 | TRBV19 | ASSIGGNTIY
TRBJ2-4 | TRBV28 | ASSYHPRRDSSLAKNIQY
TRBJ1-2 | TRBV5-1 | ASSFPGVYGYT
TRBJ2-3 | TRBV10-3 | AISDHTDTQY
TRBJ2-5 | TRBV7-9 | ASSFTGIVQETQY
TRBJ2-5 | TRBV5-1 | ASSFKMGETQY
TRBJ1-5 | TRBV6-1 | ASSEAADGNQPQH
TRBJ2-1 | TRBV7-9 | ASSSGQGKSSYNEQF
TRBJ1-2 | TRBV5-1 | ASSLGANYGYT
TRBJ1-1 | TRBV28 | ASTVEENTEAF
TRBJ1-1 | TRBV7-9 | ASRSDRNTEAF
TRBJ1-1 | TRBV20-1 | STQGPTEAF
TRBJ2-7 | TRBV6-1 | ASSEETHREQY
TRBJ2-1 | TRBV9 | ASSVGSLAGPYNEQF
TRBJ1-5 | TRBV7-8 | ASSLETAGQSNQPQH
TRBJ2-1 | TRBV27 | ASSLWGEPHNEQF
TRBJ2-5 | TRBV7-9 | ASSLNGGAVSETQY
TRBJ2-7 | TRBV27 | ASSLLGQRNEQY
TRBJ2-1 | TRBV11-2 | ASNNFNEQF
TRBJ1-1 | TRBV27 | ASSRGRGEAF
TRBJ2-7 | TRBV5-5 | ASSPDKGPYEQY
TRBJ2-7 | TRBV28 | ASSFGTGYEQY
TRBJ1-6 | TRBV2 | ASSARDRDNSPLH
TRBJ2-1 | TRBV12-5 | ASGLVPPGGAYNEQF
TRBJ2-7 | TRBV28 | ASRGHYEQY
TRBJ2-3 | TRBV30 | AWSVVGAADTQY
TRBJ2-2 | TRBV5-4 | ASSLVAGGPRLGELF
TRBJ1-5 | TRBV28 | ASRFSDVGTINQPQH
TRBJ2-2 | TRBV28 | ASSPGAGASYTGELF
TRBJ2-1 | TRBV6-1 | ASSEAGGRDNEQF